The following is a T cell receptor beta chain sequence with its context. What it binds is unknown. The data derive from a study of cytomegalovirus exposure and HLA in healthy donors. Regarding the study as a whole: A few CMV-associated chains were confirmed in vitro to be specific for CMV antigens.

PCR primers comprised 60 Vbeta and 13 Jbeta primers. Assay used: immunoSEQ multiplex PCR; TCRdb lists only in-frame clones, some missing. The data contain some 200,000 clones, around 83% of them singletons. The CDR3 runs 17 residues. Trimming removed 4 bases at V and 0 bases at J, with 16 bases between. The origin of this receptor is a girl under 18 in good health and CMV-seronegative. The sequencing sample was made of PBMCs. The chain links TRBV23-1 to TRBJ1-5, with TRBD1 as a possible D gene (5 bases). TRBV23-1 is given ORF status, its function remaining uncertain. CDR3 in amino acids: CASSPLHRGYSNQPQHF. The CDR3 DNA follows: TGCGCCAGCAGTCCCTTGCATAGGGGATATAGCAATCAGCCCCAGCATTTT.